The 16 T cell receptor beta chains listed next were all sequenced from one sample in a study of CD8 T cells in ankylosing spondylitis. TCRdb called the 5' RACE reads again in MiXCR, with one record for every CDR3 protein. The table has about 140,000 distinct CDR3 sequences, 25% to 35% seen once. The sample consisted of synovial fluid, either unsorted or a sorted T cell fraction (not recorded which). Every receptor here comes from a male donor with ankylosing spondylitis.

The J gene is TRBJ1-1, the V gene TRBV19; no reliable D call. Germline V gene sequence: CDR1 LNHDA, CDR2 SQIVND (reference sequence). Deletions cut 7 bases from V and 7 bases from J, with 16 bases between. The CDR3 has 13 amino acids. The CDR3 sequence: CASTPSGVGEAFF. For the CDR3, the DNA is TGTGCCAGTACCCCTAGTGGGGTTGGTGAAGCTTTCTTT.

The chain couples TRBV28 to TRBJ1-2; D gene ambiguous. Germline V lookup: CDR1 MDHEN, CDR2 SYDVKM. V was cut by 7 bases and J by 2 bases, with 14 bases left in between. The CDR3 runs 14 residues. The CDR3 DNA is TGTGCCAGCACCCCTGCGGGGAAGAACTATGGCTACACCTTC. It specifies CASTPAGKNYGYTF.

Only a few counts were recorded for this clonotype. This sequence joins TRBV12-3 or TRBV12-4 and TRBJ1-1; tentative D call: TRBD1 (6 bases). Trimming shortened V by 5 bases and J by 1 base, and 11 bases separated the two germline ends. The CDR3 contains 14 residues. Written as DNA, the CDR3 is TGTGCCAGCAGTCAAGGACAGTGGAACACTGAAGCTTTCTTT. Translated: CASSQGQWNTEAFF.

This sequence joins TRBV30 and TRBJ1-6, with D perhaps TRBD1 (6 bases). Germline V gene sequence: CDR1 GTSNPN, CDR2 SVGIG (reference sequence). The CDR3 totals 17 residues. Trimming took 2 bases from V and 9 from J, leaving 23 bases between them. The CDR3 DNA reads TGTGCCTGGAGTCCGACCCAACAGGGAAGGGGGATTTCACCCCTCCACTTT. Amino acids: CAWSPTQQGRGISPLHF.

This sequence joins TRBV28 and TRBJ1-1; D call uncertain. This CDR3 has 15 residues. In germline, CDR1 is MDHEN, CDR2 SYDVKM. The V gene lost 2 bases and the J gene lost 5 bases, with 15 bases spanning the gap. The CDR3 here is CASSLAGPWGTEAFF. For the CDR3, the DNA is TGTGCCAGCAGTTTAGCAGGCCCATGGGGTACTGAAGCTTTCTTT. Using reference TRBV28 and TRBJ1-1 for the parts outside the CDR3, the full variable domain is DVKVTQSSRYLVKRTGEKVFLECVQDMDHENMFWYRQDPGLGLRLIYFSYDVKMKEKGDIPEGYSVSREKKERFSLILESASTNQTSMYLCASSLAGPWGTEAFFGQGTRLTVV.

V usage is TRBV7-2 and J usage is TRBJ2-1; 13 nucleotides line up with TRBD2. V gave up 4 bases and J gave up 8 bases; unmatched junction bases: 5. CDR3 length equals 15 residues. CDR1 SGHTA and CDR2 FQGNSA come from the germline V gene. The CDR3 reads CASSSQGLAGYEQFF. The CDR3 DNA sequence: TGTGCCAGCAGCTCCCAGGGACTAGCGGGATATGAGCAGTTCTTC.

This clonotype was observed many times. V usage is TRBV29-1 and J usage is TRBJ2-3; D remains ambiguous. V was cut by 4 bases and J by 6 bases, with 14 bases left in between. The CDR3 sequence is 13 residues long. Germline V CDR1 and CDR2: SQVTM, ANQGSEA. CDR3 in amino acids: CSVALMVADTQYF. CDR3 coding DNA: TGCAGCGTTGCCCTAATGGTAGCTGATACGCAGTATTTT.

The table lists this clonotype with many counts. This chain uses TRBV5-1 with TRBJ1-1, with 8 bases identical to TRBD1. CDR1 and CDR2 from the germline V gene are SGHRS and YFSETQ. V shed 4 bases and J 2 bases; nucleotides not matched to a gene: 4. This CDR3 contains 14 residues. CDR3 sequence: CASSDQGANTEAFF. The CDR3 DNA reads as TGCGCCAGCAGCGACCAGGGGGCCAACACTGAAGCTTTCTTT.

This clonotype was recorded at least ten times. The J gene is TRBJ1-1, the V gene TRBV7-2; D is undetermined. The germline V gene encodes CDR1 SGHTA and CDR2 FQGNSA. V was pared by 3 bases and J by 0 bases, with 11 bases between. This CDR3 is built from 15 residues. CDR3 DNA: TGTGCCAGCAGCTTTTGGTACAGCATGAACACTGAAGCTTTCTTT. This sequence encodes CASSFWYSMNTEAFF.

This clonotype appeared many times. The chain combines TRBV2 with TRBJ1-5; 8 bases align to TRBD1. V gave up 7 bases and J gave up 7 bases; unmatched junction bases: 9. The germline V gene encodes CDR1 SNHLY and CDR2 FYNNEI. There are 14 residues in the CDR3. The CDR3 loop is CASTAGGAGQPQHF. The CDR3 nucleotides are TGTGCCAGCACCGCAGGGGGCGCGGGGCAGCCCCAGCATTTT. The variable domain in full, with the rest retrieved from reference TRBV2 and TRBJ1-5, is EPEVTQTPSHQVTQMGQEVILRCVPISNHLYFYWYRQILGQKVEFLVSFYNNEISEKSEIFDDQFSVERPDGSNFTLKIRSTKLEDSAMYFCASTAGGAGQPQHFGDGTRLSIL.

The V gene is TRBV2, the J gene TRBJ2-1; D is unclear. V was pared by 3 bases and J by 10 bases, with 7 bases between. CDR1 SNHLY and CDR2 FYNNEI come from the germline V gene. This CDR3 contains 11 residues. In DNA form, the CDR3 reads TGTGCCAGCAGTGATACGAGAGAGCAGTTCTTC. Translating it yields CASSDTREQFF.

V and J are TRBV5-6 and TRBJ1-5; 9 bases are shared with TRBD1. Germline trimming cut 1 base from V and 6 bases from J; bases unmatched to any gene: 8. CDR3 size: 16 residues. CDR1 and CDR2 from the germline V gene are SGHDT and YYEEEE. The CDR3 DNA reads TGTGCCAGCAGCTTGTGGGGGACAGGGACAGTTCAGCCCCAGCATTTT. It codes for CASSLWGTGTVQPQHF.

This clonotype was seen only a few times. This chain joins TRBV20-1 and TRBJ2-1; D might be TRBD2 (6 bases). CDR1 and CDR2 from the germline V gene are DFQATT and SNEGSKA (reference sequence). This CDR3 is built from 16 residues. V was cut by 1 base and J by 7 bases, with 20 bases left in between. This CDR3 reads CSARAFVGGLLNEQFF. CDR3 bases: TGCAGTGCTAGAGCCTTCGTGGGGGGACTTTTAAATGAGCAGTTCTTC.

This chain links TRBV20-1 with TRBJ2-7, with D perhaps TRBD2 (5 bases). The V and J ends lost 2 bases and 2 bases respectively, with 7 bases between them. There are 12 residues in the CDR3. The V gene's germline CDR1 is DFQATT and CDR2 SNEGSKA (reference sequence). The CDR3 is CSARTGTYEQYF. DNA of the CDR3: TGCAGTGCTAGAACGGGAACCTACGAGCAGTACTTC.

The chain links TRBV7-2 to TRBJ1-1, with 7 nucleotides matching TRBD1. The CDR3 is 13 residues long. Germline CDR1 SGHTA, CDR2 FQGNSA. After removal of 4 bases from V and 4 bases from J, the junction contained 3 bases not matched to a gene. CDR3: CASSSRGFTEAFF. DNA for the CDR3: TGTGCCAGCAGCTCCAGGGGGTTCACTGAAGCTTTCTTT.

The table lists this clonotype with many counts. The chain couples TRBV7-3 to TRBJ2-1; 7 bases agree with TRBD2. In germline, CDR1 is SGHTA, CDR2 FQGTGA. The CDR3 has 12 residues. J was trimmed by 11 bases and V by 5 bases; bases with no gene match: 6. The DNA of the CDR3 is TGTGCCAGCAGCGATTACGGGACTAAGCAGTTCTTC. This encodes CASSDYGTKQFF.